This TCR beta chain appears in the sequencing data of a study of T cells expressing NK-cell markers. Whole-study context: The study sequenced eight donors, seven HCMV-seropositive and one seronegative. The study's findings and limits: The share of CD8+ T cells held by dominant NKG2C+ clonotypes was roughly 1.0-8% in roughly 6 donors. Clarity on HCMV specificity was lacking for the expanded NKG2C+ T cell clones.

Turning to this clonotype: Its antigen is not known.

Germline V CDR1 and CDR2: DFQATT, SNEGSKA (reference sequence). The CDR3 has 18 residues. UMIs accompanied the 5'RACE template switching by which TCR beta cDNA was made. TCRdb re-analyzed the 5' RACE reads; it lists each CDR3 protein once, without DNA. Here the sample table reports about 170,000 distinct CDR3 sequences. The clonotype was recovered from a man aged 18 to 69 in good health. V is TRBV20-1 and J is TRBJ2-7; TCRdb outputs TRBD1, but without DNA this stays unchecked. Sequencing used blood T cells: a sorted CD56 or NKG2C T cell subset, CD4+ or CD8+ T cells, or bulk PBMC T cells (not recorded which). The chain's CDR3 is CSARDQAGGQGVFYEQYF.